This TCR beta chain stems from a study of long-term antiretroviral therapy in people with HIV. With survey level as its setting, the immunoSEQ assay was v3.0. For each individual sample, sequencing targeted roughly 40,000-50,000 T-cell genomes. The table came from immunoSEQ multiplex PCR; TCRdb's copy has only in-frame clones and leaves some out. Counted here are some 47,000 clones, roughly 95% occurring once; the ten biggest clones make up 2.5% to 3%. Broader study findings: Repertoires from HIV showed CDR3 length ranges narrower than those of controls. An increase in diversity followed ART, yet levels stayed below transplant donor controls.

Germline CDR1 is ENHRY and CDR2 is SYGVKD. With V trimmed by 6 bases and J by 2 bases, 3 bases remained unmatched. The CDR3 runs to 15 residues. Concerning this clone itself: Antigen unknown.

The sequenced sample was unsorted PBMCs, obtained 3.7 years after starting antiretroviral therapy. This clonotype originated in a woman in her forties or fifties with HIV. The chain links TRBV10-3 to TRBJ2-3; 12 bases match TRBD2. CDR3 nucleotides: TGTGCCATCAGATGGACTAGCGGGGACACAGATACGCAGTATTTT. Translating gives CAIRWTSGDTDTQYF.